The clone carrying this T cell receptor (beta chain) occurred many times. What it recognizes is unknown. This entry is derived from a study of glioma-infiltrating T cells. Study-wide findings and caveats: Tissue-blood divergence was below expectation in non-neoplastic patients, above in gliomas. CDR3 overlap between tissue and blood was very small.

The iRepertoire nested amplicon-rescue multiplex PCR amplified TCR alpha and beta CDR3s from RNA. TCRdb called the multiplex PCR reads again in MiXCR, with one record for every CDR3 protein. The sample comprises tens of thousands of distinct CDR3 sequences, 23% of which are singletons, and more than 6.5% rests with the top ten. Germline CDR1 is SGHTA and CDR2 is FQGNSA. The length of the CDR3 is 15 residues. Between the trimmed V and J ends, which lost 7 bases and 2 bases, there was a span of 17 bases. Source material: glioma tissue, nonneoplastic brain tissue, or PBMCs (not recorded which). The rearrangement links TRBV7-2 to TRBJ2-5; D is undetermined. This clonotype originated in a human donor with low-grade glioma or glioblastoma, undergoing nonglioma brain surgery, or in good health (not recorded which). The CDR3 nucleotides are TGTGCCAGCACCACGTGGGCTTCATCTCAAGAGACCCAGTACTTC. This gives the protein CASTTWASSQETQYF.